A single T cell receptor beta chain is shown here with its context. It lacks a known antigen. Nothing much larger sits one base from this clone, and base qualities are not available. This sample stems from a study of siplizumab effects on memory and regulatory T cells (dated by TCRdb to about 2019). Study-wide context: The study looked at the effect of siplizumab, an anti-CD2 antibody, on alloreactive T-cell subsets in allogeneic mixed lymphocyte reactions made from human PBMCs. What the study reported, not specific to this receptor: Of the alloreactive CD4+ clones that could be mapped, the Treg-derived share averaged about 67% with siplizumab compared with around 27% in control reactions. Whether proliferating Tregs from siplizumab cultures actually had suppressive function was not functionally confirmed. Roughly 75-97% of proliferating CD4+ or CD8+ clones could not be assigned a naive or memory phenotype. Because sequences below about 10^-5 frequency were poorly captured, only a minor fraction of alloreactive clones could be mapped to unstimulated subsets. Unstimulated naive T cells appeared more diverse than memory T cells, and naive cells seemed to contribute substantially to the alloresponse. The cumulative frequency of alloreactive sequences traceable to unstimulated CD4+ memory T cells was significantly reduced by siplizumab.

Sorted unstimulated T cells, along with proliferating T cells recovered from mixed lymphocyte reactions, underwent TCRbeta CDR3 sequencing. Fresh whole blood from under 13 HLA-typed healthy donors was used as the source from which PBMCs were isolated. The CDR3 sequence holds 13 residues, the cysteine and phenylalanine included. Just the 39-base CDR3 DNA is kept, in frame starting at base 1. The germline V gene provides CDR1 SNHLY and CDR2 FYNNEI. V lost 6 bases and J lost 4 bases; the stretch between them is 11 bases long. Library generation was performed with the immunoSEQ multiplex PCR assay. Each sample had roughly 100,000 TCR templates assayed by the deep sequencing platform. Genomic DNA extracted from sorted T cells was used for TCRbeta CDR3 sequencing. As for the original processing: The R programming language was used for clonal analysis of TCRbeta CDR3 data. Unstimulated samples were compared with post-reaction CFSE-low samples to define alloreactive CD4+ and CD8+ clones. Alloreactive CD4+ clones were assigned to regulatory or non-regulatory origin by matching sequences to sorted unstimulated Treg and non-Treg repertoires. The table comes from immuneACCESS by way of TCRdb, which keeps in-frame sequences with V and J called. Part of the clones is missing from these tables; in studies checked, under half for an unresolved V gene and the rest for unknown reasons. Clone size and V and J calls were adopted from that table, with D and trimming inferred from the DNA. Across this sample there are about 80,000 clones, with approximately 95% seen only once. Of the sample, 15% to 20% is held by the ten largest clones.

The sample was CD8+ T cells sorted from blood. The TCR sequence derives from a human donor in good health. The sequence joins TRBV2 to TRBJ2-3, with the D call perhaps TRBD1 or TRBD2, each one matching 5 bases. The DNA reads TGTGCCAGCAGGCCTAGAGGGGCAGATACGCAGTATTTT. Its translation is CASRPRGADTQYF.